This T cell receptor beta chain was captured by sequencing in a study of shared clonotypes between healthy human individuals. About the research overall: Three plates each covered CD4 naive and memory; CD8 naive two, CD8 memory one. Study-wide findings and caveats: In the sorted subsets, rarefaction showed sequencing was incomplete despite large depth. Blood was the only sampled material, and tissue repertoires likely differ.

Recent acute infections and vaccinations were absent in the healthy HIV-negative adult donors. TCRdb's copy holds only in-frame clones and misses some; the assay was immunoSEQ multiplex PCR. The data show around 2,000,000 clones, roughly 95% seen once. The ends were cut back, 0 bases at V and 0 bases at J, with 9 bases in the middle. Germline lookup yields CDR1 SGDLS and CDR2 YYNGEE. The CDR3 has 15 amino acids. Remarks on this clone: What it recognizes is unknown. Other DNA sequences of this sample code for an identical CDR3.

The rearrangement links TRBV9 to TRBJ1-2, with no clear D. The receptor was isolated from a man younger than 35 in good health. What was sequenced was naive CD4+ T cells sorted from blood. Sample subset: CD45RA+ positively selected. CDR3 DNA: TGTGCCAGCAGCGTAGGCGGGGTTACTAACTATGGCTACACCTTC. Translated: CASSVGGVTNYGYTF.